This T cell receptor (beta chain) originates from a study of cytomegalovirus exposure and HLA in healthy donors. Overall study results and limits: Immune exposure data for these donors was limited to CMV serostatus. For most TCR beta V segments, an earlier analysis put the productive rate at about 87% or about 30% of the time. Association of a missense DCLRE1C variant with TCR beta V- and J-gene trimming was reported in a later analysis. Most CMV-associated TCR beta chains were later found to appear HLA-restricted.

This clone was detected only a few times. The antigen is undetermined. The PCR contained 60 Vbeta and 13 Jbeta primers. Sequenced by immunoSEQ multiplex PCR; TCRdb stores in-frame clones only, minus some. The sample carries roughly 170,000 clones, approximately 77% recorded once. Trimming shortened V by 5 bases and J by 3 bases, and 12 bases separated the two germline ends. Germline loops: CDR1 SEHNR, CDR2 FQNEAQ (reference sequence). The CDR3 has 14 amino acids. The chain joins TRBV7-9 to TRBJ2-3; no firm D call. The clonotype comes from a male donor in good health and CMV-seronegative. Material for sequencing was PBMCs. CDR3: CASSPPRWTDTQYF. The CDR3 DNA follows: TGTGCCAGCAGCCCCCCTCGGTGGACAGATACGCAGTATTTT. The full variable domain, its missing parts supplied by reference TRBV7-9 and TRBJ2-3, is DTGVSQNPRHKITKRGQNVTFRCDPISEHNRLYWYRQTLGQGPEFLTYFQNEAQLEKSRLLSDRFSAERPKGSFSTLEIQRTEQGDSAMYLCASSPPRWTDTQYFGPGTRLTVL.